One sample yielded the 2 T cell receptor beta chains listed below, sequenced in a study of memory B cells and T cells in multiple sclerosis. Method: immunoSEQ multiplex PCR; TCRdb's copy keeps in-frame clones and lacks some. The sample has over 10,000 clones; almost 85% are singletons. Their antigens remain unidentified. Stimulus-free culture yielded autoproliferating CFSE-dim and non-proliferating CFSE-high T cells, each sequenced separately. 40 million to 50 million CFSE-labeled PBMCs were cultured less than nine days unstimulated, then replicate wells were pooled. The material sequenced was PBMCs from blood kept in culture. The receptors derive from a human donor with multiple sclerosis.

The rearrangement links TRBV7-8 to TRBJ2-2; 10 bases are shared with TRBD2. Trimming took 4 bases from V and 5 from J; bases not matched to a gene: 7. CDR3 length equals 16 residues. Germline assignment: CDR1 SGHVS and CDR2 FQNEAQ. This CDR3 reads CASSSLAGVVTGELFF. The CDR3 DNA reads TGTGCCAGCAGCTCTCTAGCGGGGGTCGTTACCGGGGAGCTGTTTTTT.

This clone was counted between two and nine times. The V call is TRBV6-6, the J call TRBJ2-2, with unresolved D. The CDR3 spans 12 residues. Germline V CDR1 and CDR2: MNHNY, SVGAGI (reference sequence). Trimming cost V 4 bases and J 6 bases, with 6 bases left between them. This chain's CDR3 is CASSSTPGELFF. CDR3 coding DNA: TGTGCCAGCAGTTCCACACCCGGGGAGCTGTTTTTT.